The 25 T cell receptor beta chains below all came from one sample that was sequenced in a study of T cell changes during pregnancy in multiple sclerosis. TCRdb's table, derived via immunoSEQ multiplex PCR, lists solely in-frame clones and lacks some. This table holds roughly 35,000 clones, approximately 90% found once. Material: CD8+ T cells from peripheral blood mononuclear cells, obtained in the first trimester of pregnancy. The receptors were gathered from a female donor with multiple sclerosis, enrolled in a pregnancy study.

This chain uses TRBV25-1 with TRBJ1-1; 8 bases line up with TRBD1. V shed 7 bases and J 5 bases; nucleotides not matched to a gene: 9. CDR3 length equals 14 residues. Germline assignment: CDR1 MGHDK and CDR2 SYGVNS. The CDR3 sequence: CASTRGREGTEAFF. DNA of the CDR3: TGTGCCAGCACCAGGGGGCGGGAGGGGACTGAAGCTTTCTTT.

This clone was seen just once. The rearrangement uses TRBV5-4 and TRBJ2-3, with a weak D call TRBD2 (6 bases). V was shortened by 5 bases and J by 2 bases, with 6 bases between the two germline ends. This CDR3 spans 12 amino acids. Looked up from germline, CDR1 is SGHNT and CDR2 is YYREEE (reference sequence). CDR3 DNA: TGTGCCAGCAGGCGGGACACAGATACGCAGTATTTT. Translation gives CASRRDTDTQYF.

V gene TRBV19 combines with J gene TRBJ2-2; TRBD1 matches at 10 bases. The CDR3 has 15 amino acids. Losses at the gene ends were 1 base for V and 7 bases for J; bases not matched to a gene: 3. Germline V gene lookup returns CDR1 LNHDA and CDR2 SQIVND (reference sequence). The CDR3 sequence is CASSIGDRGVGELFF. CDR3 nucleotide sequence: TGTGCCAGTAGTATAGGGGACAGGGGTGTCGGGGAGCTGTTTTTT. Full variable domain (outside the CDR3, taken from reference TRBV19 and TRBJ2-2): DGGITQSPKYLFRKEGQNVTLSCEQNLNHDAMYWYRQDPGQGLRLIYYSQIVNDFQKGDIAEGYSVSREKKESFPLTVTSAQKNPTAFYLCASSIGDRGVGELFFGEGSRLTVL.

This chain uses TRBV27 with TRBJ2-7, with D hard to call. V dropped 2 bases and J dropped 5 bases, with 7 bases sitting between them. This CDR3 has 12 amino acids. Germline V CDR1 and CDR2: MNHEY, SMNVEV (reference sequence). The CDR3 nucleotides read TGTGCCAGCAGTTTAGGCGGAGACGAGCAGTACTTC. Translation gives CASSLGGDEQYF.

V and J are TRBV28 and TRBJ2-5, with TRBD1 matching over 7 bases. V lost 4 bases, J lost 3 bases, and 2 bases stayed unmatched. Looked up from germline, CDR1 is MDHEN and CDR2 is SYDVKM. The CDR3 has 13 residues. The CDR3: CASSSTGEETQYF. The DNA of the CDR3 is TGTGCCAGCAGTTCCACAGGGGAAGAGACCCAGTACTTC.

The chain links TRBV11-2 to TRBJ2-7; D may be TRBD1 (6 bases). From germline, CDR1 is SGHAT and CDR2 FQNNGV. V was pared by 4 bases and J by 5 bases, with 12 bases between. CDR3 length: 13 amino acids. CDR3: CASSWVPGDEQYF. DNA for the CDR3: TGTGCCAGCAGCTGGGTGCCAGGGGACGAGCAGTACTTC. The full variable domain, in which reference TRBV11-2 and TRBJ2-7 provide the parts outside the CDR3, is EAGVAQSPRYKIIEKRQSVAFWCNPISGHATLYWYQQILGQGPKLLIQFQNNGVVDDSQLPKDRFSAERLKGVDSTLKIQPAKLEDSAVYLCASSWVPGDEQYFGPGTRLTVT.

This clone has a single count. This chain connects TRBV9 to TRBJ2-7, with unresolved D. The V gene's germline CDR1 is SGDLS and CDR2 YYNGEE. The CDR3 consists of 13 residues. With 2 bases removed from V and 0 bases from J, the gap between germline ends came to 6 bases. The CDR3 DNA follows: TGTGCCAGCAGCGTGGCTGACTCCTACGAGCAGTACTTC. This gives the protein CASSVADSYEQYF.

The rearrangement links TRBV6-5 to TRBJ2-2, with TRBD1 matching over 7 bases. In germline, CDR1 is MNHEY, CDR2 SVGAGI. After removal of 2 bases from V and 7 bases from J, the junction contained 4 bases not matched to a gene. This CDR3 has 14 amino acids. CDR3 loop: CASSYRQGSGELFF. The CDR3 bases are TGTGCCAGCAGTTACCGACAGGGTAGCGGGGAGCTGTTTTTT.

The chain uses TRBV4-2 and TRBJ1-5; D unclear. V lost 5 bases and J 4 bases, leaving 12 bases between the germline ends. This CDR3 is 14 amino acids long. Germline values: CDR1 LGHNA, CDR2 YNFKEQ. CDR3 sequence: CASSLEASNQPQHF. In DNA, the CDR3 is TGTGCCAGCAGCTTGGAGGCATCTAATCAGCCCCAGCATTTT.

The chain uses TRBV4-1 and TRBJ2-1; 7 nucleotides match TRBD2. With V trimmed by 0 bases and J by 7 bases, 9 bases remained unmatched. Per germline, CDR1 MGHRA and CDR2 YSYEKL. There are 16 residues in the CDR3. CDR3 coding DNA: TGCGCCAGCAGCCAAGAGGCGGGAGCCTCAAAGAATGAGCAGTTCTTC. Translated, it gives CASSQEAGASKNEQFF.

The V and J genes are TRBV6-6 and TRBJ1-1; TRBD1 might be the D (6 bases). Germline CDR1 is MNHNY and CDR2 is SVGAGI (reference sequence). This CDR3 is 15 amino acids long. Trimming cost V 4 bases and J 1 base, with 13 bases left between them. The CDR3 DNA reads as TGTGCCAGCAGTTCAAATCTAGGGGGGAACACTGAAGCTTTCTTT. The encoded protein is CASSSNLGGNTEAFF.

V usage is TRBV5-1 and J usage is TRBJ1-1; 7 nucleotides align to TRBD1. The V and J ends lost 0 bases and 3 bases, in that order; junction bases with no gene match: 2. In germline, CDR1 is SGHRS, CDR2 YFSETQ. The CDR3 extends over 14 amino acids. The DNA of the CDR3 is TGCGCCAGCAGCTTGGCAGGGGGATACACTGAAGCTTTCTTT. As protein: CASSLAGGYTEAFF.

In this sample, this clone turned up once. The chain links TRBV29-1 to TRBJ2-1; 9 bases line up with TRBD2. There are 13 residues in the CDR3. Germline CDR1 and CDR2: SQVTM and ANQGSEA. Trimming took 7 bases from V and 6 from J; bases not matched to a gene: 7. Here the CDR3 reads CSAVSGSPNEQFF. CDR3 nucleotide sequence: TGCAGCGCCGTTAGCGGGAGTCCCAATGAGCAGTTCTTC.

J is TRBJ2-3 and V is TRBV5-4; 10 nucleotides line up with TRBD2. The CDR3 sequence is 15 residues long. Germline V gene lookup returns CDR1 SGHNT and CDR2 YYREEE (reference sequence). After removal of 1 base from V and 6 bases from J, the junction contained 5 bases not matched to a gene. CDR3 amino acids: CASSLSLAGVDTQYF. The CDR3 DNA is TGTGCCAGCAGCTTGTCTCTAGCGGGAGTGGATACGCAGTATTTT.

V gene TRBV29-1 combines with J gene TRBJ2-1; possibly TRBD2 for D (6 bases). In germline, CDR1 is SQVTM, CDR2 ANQGSEA. The CDR3 is 21 residues long. V shed 1 base and J shed 0 bases, with 28 bases lying between them. The CDR3 loop reads CSVEALPHPRDFISSYNEQFF. The CDR3 bases are TGCAGCGTTGAAGCCCTGCCCCACCCCCGGGACTTTATAAGCTCCTACAATGAGCAGTTCTTC.

The chain is built from TRBV7-8 and TRBJ2-1, with 10 bases that match TRBD2. CDR1 and CDR2 (germline): SGHVS, FQNEAQ. J gave up 9 bases and V 8 bases, and 10 bases lay outside the gene matches. This CDR3 is 14 amino acids long. In DNA form, the CDR3 reads TGTGCCAGCCAGCGGGAGGGCCTAGGGGGTGAGCAGTTCTTC. Encoded protein: CASQREGLGGEQFF.

The V call is TRBV7-3, the J call TRBJ2-7; 12 bases agree with TRBD2. Germline V gene sequence: CDR1 SGHTA, CDR2 FQGTGA. CDR3 length: 14 amino acids. Unmatched junction bases numbered 7, after V lost 6 bases and J lost 7 bases. The CDR3 region has the DNA TGTGCCAGCAGTCTGACTAGCGGGAGTGAGGAGCAGTACTTC. Its protein product is CASSLTSGSEEQYF.

The V and J genes are TRBV9 and TRBJ2-1; D not certain. Germline CDR1 reads SGDLS; CDR2 reads YYNGEE. Trimming cost V 2 bases and J 9 bases, with 6 bases left between them. The CDR3 sequence is 11 residues long. The CDR3: CASSVGSEQFF. Written as DNA, the CDR3 is TGTGCCAGCAGCGTTGGTAGTGAGCAGTTCTTC.

J is TRBJ2-7 and V is TRBV6-5; tentative D call: TRBD2 (6 bases). This CDR3 region has 13 residues. V lost 8 bases and J lost 6, with 17 bases in between. CDR1 and CDR2 (germline): MNHEY, SVGAGI. In DNA, the CDR3 is TGTGCCAGCTCGCCGGGGGTAGGTTTCGAGCAGTACTTC. This translates into CASSPGVGFEQYF.

The gene calls are TRBV4-1 and TRBJ1-1; D not certain. The CDR3 extends over 13 amino acids. CDR1 and CDR2 (germline): MGHRA, YSYEKL. Trimming took off 6 bases at V and 11 bases at J, with 19 bases between the two ends. The CDR3: CASRPIRDEVAFF. The CDR3 DNA reads as TGCGCCAGCAGACCAATCCGGGATGAAGTGGCTTTCTTT.

The genes are TRBV7-9 and TRBJ2-2, with D possibly matching TRBD1 (5 bases). The germline V gene has CDR1 SEHNR and CDR2 FQNEAQ (reference sequence). Deletions cut 5 bases from V and 5 bases from J, with 9 bases between. This CDR3 contains 13 residues. The CDR3 DNA reads as TGTGCCAGCAGCGTCTCAGGGACCGGGGAGCTGTTTTTT. Translation gives CASSVSGTGELFF. The full variable domain, its missing parts supplied by reference TRBV7-9 and TRBJ2-2, is DTGVSQNPRHKITKRGQNVTFRCDPISEHNRLYWYRQTLGQGPEFLTYFQNEAQLEKSRLLSDRFSAERPKGSFSTLEIQRTEQGDSAMYLCASSVSGTGELFFGEGSRLTVL.

The chain links TRBV28 to TRBJ2-7, with D perhaps matching TRBD1 (6 bases). The V gene's germline CDR1 is MDHEN and CDR2 SYDVKM. The CDR3 covers 13 residues. Trimming cost V 3 bases and J 4 bases, with 10 bases left between them. CDR3 in amino acids: CASSLDSSYEQYF. In DNA, the CDR3 is TGTGCCAGCAGTTTGGACAGCTCTTACGAGCAGTACTTC. The whole variable domain, filled in from reference TRBV28 and TRBJ2-7, reads DVKVTQSSRYLVKRTGEKVFLECVQDMDHENMFWYRQDPGLGLRLIYFSYDVKMKEKGDIPEGYSVSREKKERFSLILESASTNQTSMYLCASSLDSSYEQYFGPGTRLTVT.

There are a few counts of this clone. Other DNA sequences of this sample code for an identical CDR3. The genes are TRBV13 and TRBJ2-1; no definite D call. V was shortened by 5 bases and J by 6 bases, with 8 bases between the two germline ends. CDR3 length: 12 residues. Germline assignment: CDR1 PRHDT and CDR2 FYEKMQ (reference sequence). The CDR3 nucleotides are TGTGCCAGCAGCATTTCCAGCAATGAGCAGTTCTTC. Translation: CASSISSNEQFF.

The chain uses TRBV2 and TRBJ1-2, with D possibly being TRBD1 (5 bases). CDR3 length: 16 residues. V dropped 7 bases and J dropped 0 bases, with 18 bases sitting between them. Germline V gene data show CDR1 as SNHLY and CDR2 as FYNNEI. CDR3 loop: CASIASGNPSNYGYTF. CDR3 in DNA: TGTGCCAGCATCGCGTCAGGGAACCCGTCTAACTATGGCTACACCTTC.

CDR3 coding DNA: TGTGCCAGCAGTGCCTGGGACACCGACTCCACAGATACGCAGTATTTT. This translates into CASSAWDTDSTDTQYF. This chain links TRBV6-4 with TRBJ2-3; tentative D call: TRBD1 (6 bases). Germline V lookup: CDR1 MRHNA, CDR2 SNTAGT. V lost 4 bases, J lost 2 bases, and 16 bases lay in between. There are 16 residues in the CDR3.